This T cell receptor beta chain was documented in a study of graft-versus-host responses after intestinal transplantation. Lymphocytes (intraepithelial and lamina propria) were released by processing the graft tissue. TCRdb's copy holds only in-frame clones and misses some; the assay was immunoSEQ multiplex PCR. The sample has about 15,000 clones, 67% seen once. With V trimmed by 6 bases and J by 7 bases, 6 bases remained unmatched. Germline CDR1 MNHEY, CDR2 SVGAGI. This CDR3 is built from 14 residues. The V gene is TRBV6-5, the J gene TRBJ1-4; 9 bases are a match to TRBD1. The starting material was ileum tissue, obtained 650 to 700 days after intestinal transplantation. The receptor comes from a human patient who received an intestinal transplant, so some T cells may come from the graft donor. The CDR3 DNA reads as TGTGCCAGCAGATACAGGGGGCTTGGTGAAAAACTGTTTTTT. It specifies CASRYRGLGEKLFF.